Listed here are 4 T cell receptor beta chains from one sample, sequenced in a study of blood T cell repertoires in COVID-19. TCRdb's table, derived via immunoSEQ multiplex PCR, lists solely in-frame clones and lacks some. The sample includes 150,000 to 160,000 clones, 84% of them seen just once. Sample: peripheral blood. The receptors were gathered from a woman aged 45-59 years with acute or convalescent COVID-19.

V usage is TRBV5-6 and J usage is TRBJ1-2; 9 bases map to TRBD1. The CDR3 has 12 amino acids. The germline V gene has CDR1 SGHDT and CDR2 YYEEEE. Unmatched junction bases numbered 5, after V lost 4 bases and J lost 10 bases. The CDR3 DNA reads TGTGCCAGCAGCACCGGGACAGGGATCTACACCTTC. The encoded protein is CASSTGTGIYTF.

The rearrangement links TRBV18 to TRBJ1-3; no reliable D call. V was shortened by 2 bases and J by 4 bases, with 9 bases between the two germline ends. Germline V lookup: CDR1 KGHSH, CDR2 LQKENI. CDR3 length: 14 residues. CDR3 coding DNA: TGTGCCAGCTCACCAGGGAGTTTGGGAAACACCATATATTTT. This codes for CASSPGSLGNTIYF.

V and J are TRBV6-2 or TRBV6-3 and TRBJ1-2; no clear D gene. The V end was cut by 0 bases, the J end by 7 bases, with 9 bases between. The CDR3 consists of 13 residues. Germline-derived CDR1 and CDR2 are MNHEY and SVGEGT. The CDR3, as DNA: TGTGCCAGCAGTTACTCCCGAGGTCGTGGCTACACCTTC. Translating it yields CASSYSRGRGYTF.

DNA of the CDR3: TGTGCCAGCAGCTTAGGGGCAGGGGGTCGTACTGAAGCTTTCTTT. Protein sequence: CASSLGAGGRTEAFF. This chain connects TRBV7-2 to TRBJ1-1, with TRBD1 matching 7 bases. V was pared by 1 base and J by 5 bases, with 7 bases of the junction left unmatched. This CDR3 is 15 amino acids long. From germline, CDR1 is SGHTA and CDR2 FQGNSA.